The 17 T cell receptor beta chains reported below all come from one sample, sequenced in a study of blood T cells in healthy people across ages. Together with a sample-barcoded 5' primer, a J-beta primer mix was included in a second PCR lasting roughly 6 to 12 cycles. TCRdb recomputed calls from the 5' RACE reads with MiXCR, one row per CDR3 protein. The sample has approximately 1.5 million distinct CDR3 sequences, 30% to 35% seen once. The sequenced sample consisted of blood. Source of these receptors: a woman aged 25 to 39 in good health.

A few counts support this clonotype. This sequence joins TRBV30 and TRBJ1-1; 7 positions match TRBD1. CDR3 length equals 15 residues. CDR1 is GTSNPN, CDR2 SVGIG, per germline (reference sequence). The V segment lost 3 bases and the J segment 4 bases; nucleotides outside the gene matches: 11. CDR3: CAWSHRGPRGTEAFF. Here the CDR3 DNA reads TGTGCCTGGAGCCATAGGGGGCCCAGGGGCACTGAAGCTTTCTTT. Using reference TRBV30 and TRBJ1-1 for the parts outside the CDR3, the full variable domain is SQTIHQWPATLVQPVGSPLSLECTVEGTSNPNLYWYRQAAGRGLQLLFYSVGIGQISSEVPQNLSASRPQDRQFILSSKKLLLSDSGFYLCAWSHRGPRGTEAFFGQGTRLTVV.

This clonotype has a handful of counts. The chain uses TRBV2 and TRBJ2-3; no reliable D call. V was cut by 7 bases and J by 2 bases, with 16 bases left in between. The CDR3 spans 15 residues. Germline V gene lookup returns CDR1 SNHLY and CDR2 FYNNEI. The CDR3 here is CASTPWGGDTDTQYF. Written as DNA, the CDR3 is TGTGCCAGCACCCCGTGGGGTGGGGACACAGATACGCAGTATTTT.

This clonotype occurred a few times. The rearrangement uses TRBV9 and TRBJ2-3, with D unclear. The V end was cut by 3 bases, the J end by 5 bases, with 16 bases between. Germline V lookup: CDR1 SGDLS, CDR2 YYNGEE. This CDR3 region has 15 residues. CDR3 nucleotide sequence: TGTGCCAGCAGCGCCACTGCACGACCCGGAGATACGCAGTATTTT. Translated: CASSATARPGDTQYF.

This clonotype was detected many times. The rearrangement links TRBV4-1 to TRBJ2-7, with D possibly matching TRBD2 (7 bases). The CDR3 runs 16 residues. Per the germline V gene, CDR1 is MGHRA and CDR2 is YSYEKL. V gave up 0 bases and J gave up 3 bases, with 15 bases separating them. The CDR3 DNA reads TGCGCCAGCAGCCAAGAAGGGGGGGAACAGGGCTACGAGCAGTACTTC. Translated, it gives CASSQEGGEQGYEQYF.

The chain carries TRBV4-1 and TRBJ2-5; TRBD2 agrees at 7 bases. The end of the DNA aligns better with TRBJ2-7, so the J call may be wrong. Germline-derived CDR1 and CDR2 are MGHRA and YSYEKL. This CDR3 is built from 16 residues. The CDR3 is CASSQGPLGGSYEQYF. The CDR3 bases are TGCGCCAGCAGCCAAGGGCCTCTCGGCGGGAGTTACGAGCAGTACTTC.

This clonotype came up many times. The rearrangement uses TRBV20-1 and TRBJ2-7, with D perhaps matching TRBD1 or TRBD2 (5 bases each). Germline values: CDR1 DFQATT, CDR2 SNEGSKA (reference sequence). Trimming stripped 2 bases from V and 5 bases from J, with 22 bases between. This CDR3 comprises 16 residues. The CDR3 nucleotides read TGCAGTGCTAGACCCCGGCCCCGACTGGGGGTGGACGAGCAGTACTTC. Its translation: CSARPRPRLGVDEQYF.

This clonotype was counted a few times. This chain's CDR3 is CASSPRTGVAYGYTF. CDR3 coding DNA: TGTGCCAGCAGCCCTAGGACAGGGGTGGCCTATGGCTACACCTTC. The chain has TRBV7-2 and TRBJ1-2; the match to TRBD1 covers 9 bases. Germline CDR1 and CDR2: SGHTA and FQGNSA. V was clipped by 5 bases and J by 4 bases; unmatched bases: 8. The CDR3 spans 15 residues.

The CDR3 is CSAPDRKGVETQYF. The CDR3 nucleotides read TGCAGTGCACCGGACAGAAAGGGTGTGGAGACCCAGTACTTC. The chain uses TRBV20-1 and TRBJ2-5; tentative D call: TRBD1 (6 bases). V was shortened by 6 bases and J by 5 bases, with 19 bases between the two germline ends. CDR1 is DFQATT and CDR2 is SNEGSKA in the germline V gene (reference sequence). This CDR3 region has 14 residues.

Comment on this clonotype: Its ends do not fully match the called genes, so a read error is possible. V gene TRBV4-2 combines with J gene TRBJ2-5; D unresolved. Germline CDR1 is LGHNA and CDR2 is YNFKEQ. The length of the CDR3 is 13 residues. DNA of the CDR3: TGTGCCAGCGGCCAAGAGGTAGAAGAGACCCAGTACTTC. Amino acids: CASGQEVEETQYF.

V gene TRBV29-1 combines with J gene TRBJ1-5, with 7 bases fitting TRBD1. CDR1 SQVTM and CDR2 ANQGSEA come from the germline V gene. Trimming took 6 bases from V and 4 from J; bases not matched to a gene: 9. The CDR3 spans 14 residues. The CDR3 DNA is TGCAGCGTGACGACAGGGCCTGGGAATCAGCCCCAGCATTTT. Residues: CSVTTGPGNQPQHF.

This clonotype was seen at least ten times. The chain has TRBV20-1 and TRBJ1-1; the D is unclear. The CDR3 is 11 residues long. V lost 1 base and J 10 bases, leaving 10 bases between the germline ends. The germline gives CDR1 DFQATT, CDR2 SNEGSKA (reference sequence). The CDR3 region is CSARGGKGAFF. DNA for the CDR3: TGCAGTGCTAGAGGTGGGAAAGGAGCTTTCTTT.

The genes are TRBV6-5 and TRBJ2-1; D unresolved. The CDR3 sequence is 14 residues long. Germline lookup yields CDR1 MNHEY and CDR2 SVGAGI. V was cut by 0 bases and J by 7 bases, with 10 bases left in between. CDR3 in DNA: TGTGCCAGCAGTTACTCTAATCCCGGAAATGAGCAGTTCTTC. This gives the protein CASSYSNPGNEQFF.

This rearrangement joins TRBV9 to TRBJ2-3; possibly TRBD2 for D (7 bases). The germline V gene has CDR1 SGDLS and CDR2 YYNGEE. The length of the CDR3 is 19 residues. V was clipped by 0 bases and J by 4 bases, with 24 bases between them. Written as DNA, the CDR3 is TGTGCCAGCAGCGTAGATGGGGGGGCCTCAACCGGGTCTGCAGATACGCAGTATTTT. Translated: CASSVDGGASTGSADTQYF.

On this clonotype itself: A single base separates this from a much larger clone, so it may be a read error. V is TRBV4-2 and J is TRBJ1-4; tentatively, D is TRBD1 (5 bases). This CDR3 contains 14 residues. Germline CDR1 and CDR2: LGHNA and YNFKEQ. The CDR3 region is CASGQVGGNEKLFF. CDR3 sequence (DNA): TGTGCCAGCGGCCAAGTGGGGGGGAATGAAAAACTGTTTTTT.

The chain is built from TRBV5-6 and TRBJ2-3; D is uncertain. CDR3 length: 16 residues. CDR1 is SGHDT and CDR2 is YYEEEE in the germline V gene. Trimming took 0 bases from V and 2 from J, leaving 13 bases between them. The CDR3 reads CASSLAASRTTDTQYF. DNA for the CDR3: TGTGCCAGCAGCTTGGCCGCCAGCCGAACCACAGATACGCAGTATTTT.

The CDR3 DNA reads TGCAGTGCTCCCCGTGCTTTAGACAATGAGCAGTTCTTC. Amino acid sequence: CSAPRALDNEQFF. The V and J genes are TRBV20-1 and TRBJ2-1; D is undetermined. The CDR3 totals 13 residues. CDR1 is DFQATT and CDR2 is SNEGSKA in the germline V gene (reference sequence). The germline V and J ends were trimmed by 5 bases and 5 bases, with 13 bases remaining between them.

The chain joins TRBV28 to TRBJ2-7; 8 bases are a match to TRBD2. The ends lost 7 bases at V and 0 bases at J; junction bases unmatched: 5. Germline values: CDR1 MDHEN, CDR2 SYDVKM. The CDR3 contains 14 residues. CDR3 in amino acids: CASIGGVPSYEQYF. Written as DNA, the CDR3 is TGTGCCAGCATCGGGGGGGTACCCTCCTACGAGCAGTACTTC.